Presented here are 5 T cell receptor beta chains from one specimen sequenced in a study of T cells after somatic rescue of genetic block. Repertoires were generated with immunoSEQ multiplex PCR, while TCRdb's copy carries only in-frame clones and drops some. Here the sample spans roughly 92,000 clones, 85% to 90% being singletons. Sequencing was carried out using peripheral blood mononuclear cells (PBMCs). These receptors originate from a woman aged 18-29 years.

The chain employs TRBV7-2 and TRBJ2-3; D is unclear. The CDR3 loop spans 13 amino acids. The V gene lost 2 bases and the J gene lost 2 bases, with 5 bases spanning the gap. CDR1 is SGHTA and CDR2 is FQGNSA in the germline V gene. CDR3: CASSLLYTDTQYF. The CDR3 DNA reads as TGTGCCAGCAGCTTACTTTACACAGATACGCAGTATTTT.

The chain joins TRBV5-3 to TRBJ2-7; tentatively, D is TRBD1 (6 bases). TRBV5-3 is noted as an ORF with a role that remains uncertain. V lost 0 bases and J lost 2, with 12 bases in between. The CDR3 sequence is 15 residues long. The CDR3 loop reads CARSLAWQGPYEQYF. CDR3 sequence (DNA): TGTGCCAGAAGCTTGGCCTGGCAGGGGCCCTACGAGCAGTACTTC.

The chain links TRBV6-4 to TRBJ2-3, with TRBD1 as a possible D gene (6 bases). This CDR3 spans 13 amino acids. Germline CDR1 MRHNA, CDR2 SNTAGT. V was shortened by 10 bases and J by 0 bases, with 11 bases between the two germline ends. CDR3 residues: CATARGSTDTQYF. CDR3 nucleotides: TGTGCCACAGCGAGGGGGAGCACAGATACGCAGTATTTT.

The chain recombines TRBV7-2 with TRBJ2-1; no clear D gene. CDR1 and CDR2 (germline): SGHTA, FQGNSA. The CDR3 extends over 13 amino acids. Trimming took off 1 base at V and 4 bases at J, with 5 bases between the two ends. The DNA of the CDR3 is TGTGCCAGCAGCTTAGACTCATACAATGAGCAGTTCTTC. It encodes CASSLDSYNEQFF.

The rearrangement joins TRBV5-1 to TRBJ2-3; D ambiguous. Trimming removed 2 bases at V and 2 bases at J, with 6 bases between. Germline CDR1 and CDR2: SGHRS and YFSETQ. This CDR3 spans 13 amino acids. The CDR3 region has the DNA TGCGCCAGCAGCTTTGGTAACACAGATACGCAGTATTTT. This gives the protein CASSFGNTDTQYF.